This T cell receptor (beta chain) was observed in a study of long-term antiretroviral therapy in people with HIV. The germline V gene encodes CDR1 MDHEN and CDR2 SYDVKM. Trimming stripped 5 bases from V and 5 bases from J, with 16 bases between. The CDR3 has 14 residues. Assay version v3.0 of immunoSEQ was used, and it was run at survey level. Sequencing had a target that covered 40,000-50,000 T-cell genomes per sample. Measured with immunoSEQ multiplex PCR; TCRdb has only the in-frame clones, and not every one. Of 32,000 or so clones in the sample, roughly 85% are singletons; the top ten hold 4.4%. This sequence was found in a man in his late teens or twenties with HIV. Sequenced here: unsorted PBMCs, sampled about 3.4 years after starting antiretroviral therapy. The chain is built from TRBV28 and TRBJ2-7, with D maybe TRBD1 (6 bases). For the CDR3, the DNA is TGTGCCAGCAGTCCGCCCCAGACAGGTCACGAGCAGTACTTC. Translation: CASSPPQTGHEQYF.